What follows are 30 T cell receptor beta chains derived from one specimen sequenced in a study of cytomegalovirus exposure and HLA in healthy donors. PCR amplification relied on 60 Vbeta primers (plus 13 Jbeta primers). Assay: immunoSEQ multiplex PCR; the TCRdb copy retains only in-frame clones and omits some. In the table there are approximately 150,000 clones, 65% to 80% of which are singletons. Sequenced sample: PBMCs. These TCRs come from a man aged 35-49 years in good health and CMV-seronegative.

The rearrangement uses TRBV14 and TRBJ1-5; 10 bases agree with TRBD1. From germline, CDR1 is SGHDN and CDR2 FVKESK. With 3 bases clipped from V and 7 bases from J, the junction kept 9 bases outside the gene matches. CDR3 size: 16 residues. In DNA, the CDR3 is TGTGCCAGCAGCCATGACAGGGGGCGGCCGCAGCAGCCCCAGCATTTT. It codes for CASSHDRGRPQQPQHF.

The rearrangement links TRBV11-2 to TRBJ2-3; 12 bases are shared with TRBD2. This CDR3 has 15 amino acids. Germline V gives CDR1 SGHAT, CDR2 FQNNGV. V was pared by 6 bases and J by 5 bases, with 6 bases of the junction left unmatched. CDR3 sequence (DNA): TGTGCCAGCAGAAAACTAGCGGGAGGTGGAGATACGCAGTATTTT. This codes for CASRKLAGGGDTQYF.

Note on this clone: Additional DNA sequences in this sample encode the identical CDR3. The rearrangement joins TRBV5-4 to TRBJ2-7; 9 bases match TRBD1. The CDR3 loop spans 13 amino acids. V lost 4 bases and J lost 5; bases outside the gene matches: 4. Germline assignment: CDR1 SGHNT and CDR2 YYREEE (reference sequence). The CDR3 here is CASSTGTGNEQYF. The CDR3 DNA reads TGTGCCAGCAGCACCGGGACAGGGAACGAGCAGTACTTC.

The chain couples TRBV5-6 to TRBJ2-4, with 8 bases that match TRBD2. The CDR3 consists of 17 residues. CDR1 SGHDT and CDR2 YYEEEE come from the germline V gene. After removal of 1 base from V and 0 bases from J, the junction contained 6 bases not matched to a gene. CDR3 in amino acids: CASSLSGGILAKNIQYF. The CDR3 DNA reads as TGTGCCAGCAGCTTGTCGGGAGGGATACTAGCCAAAAACATTCAGTACTTC.

In the case of this clone: The same CDR3 can be traced to other DNA sequences in this sample. The chain uses TRBV7-2 and TRBJ2-7; D gene ambiguous. CDR1 is SGHTA and CDR2 is FQGNSA in the germline V gene. The CDR3 length is 12 residues. Trimming took 5 bases from V and 0 from J, leaving 5 bases between them. The CDR3: CASSLSSYEQYF. The DNA of the CDR3 is TGTGCCAGCAGCCTGAGCTCCTACGAGCAGTACTTC.

There are a few counts of this clone. In nucleotides, the CDR3 is TGCGCCAGCAGCCAAGAGGTGTTCCTAGAAAGCACAGATACGCAGTATTTT. It codes for CASSQEVFLESTDTQYF. The V call is TRBV4-3, the J call TRBJ2-3, with D unresolved. CDR3 size: 17 residues. The V and J ends lost 0 bases and 0 bases respectively, with 13 bases between them. Germline-derived CDR1 and CDR2 are LGHNA and YSLEER.

In its sample, this clone was seen once. The chain uses TRBV5-6 and TRBJ2-7; TRBD2 is a possible D gene (6 bases). Germline V gene lookup returns CDR1 SGHDT and CDR2 YYEEEE. V was clipped by 4 bases and J by 4 bases, with 9 bases between them. This CDR3 has 12 residues. CDR3 DNA: TGTGCCAGCAGCAGGGACTCGTACGAGCAGTACTTC. Its protein is CASSRDSYEQYF. The whole variable domain, filled in from reference TRBV5-6 and TRBJ2-7, reads DAGVTQSPTHLIKTRGQQVTLRCSPKSGHDTVSWYQQALGQGPQFIFQYYEEEERQRGNFPDRFSGHQFPNYSSELNVNALLLGDSALYLCASSRDSYEQYFGPGTRLTVT.

J is TRBJ2-6 and V is TRBV28; 7 positions agree with TRBD2. CDR3 length: 14 residues. Germline V CDR1 and CDR2: MDHEN, SYDVKM. The trim removed 7 bases at V and 4 bases at J, leaving 4 bases unmatched. CDR3 loop: CASKRGRGANVLTF. CDR3 coding DNA: TGTGCCAGCAAGCGGGGTCGGGGGGCCAACGTCCTGACTTTC.

This chain links TRBV29-1 with TRBJ2-1; D gene ambiguous. V gave up 2 bases and J gave up 1 base, with 6 bases separating them. Germline CDR1 and CDR2: SQVTM and ANQGSEA. The CDR3 loop spans 13 amino acids. The CDR3 nucleotides read TGCAGCGTTGAATCAGTATCCTACAATGAGCAGTTCTTC. Protein product: CSVESVSYNEQFF.

V usage is TRBV6-5 and J usage is TRBJ1-1; TRBD1 matches 9 bases. V shed 6 bases, J shed 10 bases, and the junction held 12 bases outside the gene matches. Germline V lookup: CDR1 MNHEY, CDR2 SVGAGI. The CDR3 is 14 amino acids. The CDR3: CASRRDRAMGVAFF. CDR3 nucleotide sequence: TGTGCCAGCAGGCGGGACAGGGCCATGGGGGTAGCTTTCTTT.

J is TRBJ2-1 and V is TRBV6-6; 9 bases agree with TRBD2. The trim removed 8 bases at V and 0 bases at J, leaving 5 bases unmatched. Germline values: CDR1 MNHNY, CDR2 SVGAGI (reference sequence). The length of the CDR3 is 15 residues. CDR3: CASGNSGGSYNEQFF. The CDR3 nucleotides are TGTGCCAGCGGGAATAGCGGGGGCTCCTACAATGAGCAGTTCTTC.

This clone was observed a single time. The chain couples TRBV28 to TRBJ1-2; 9 bases line up with TRBD1. J was trimmed by 2 bases and V by 4 bases; bases with no gene match: 14. The germline V gene has CDR1 MDHEN and CDR2 SYDVKM. This CDR3 comprises 18 residues. The CDR3 reads CASSSRRATGGANYGYTF. CDR3 coding DNA: TGTGCCAGCAGTTCCCGCCGCGCTACAGGGGGCGCGAACTATGGCTACACCTTC.

The rearrangement links TRBV7-2 to TRBJ2-3; D perhaps matches TRBD1 (6 bases). V was clipped by 1 base and J by 0 bases, with 17 bases between them. The CDR3 loop spans 18 amino acids. Germline V gene sequence: CDR1 SGHTA, CDR2 FQGNSA. The chain's CDR3 is CASSLEGGRGDSTDTQYF. In DNA, the CDR3 is TGTGCCAGCAGCTTAGAAGGGGGTAGAGGTGATAGCACAGATACGCAGTATTTT.

This clone was seen once. The chain employs TRBV5-1 and TRBJ2-5; D remains unclear. V was clipped by 4 bases and J by 3 bases, with 13 bases between them. The CDR3 has 14 residues. The germline V gene has CDR1 SGHRS and CDR2 YFSETQ. The CDR3 nucleotides are TGCGCCAGCAGCCTTGAGTGGAGCGAAGAGACCCAGTACTTC. Encoded protein: CASSLEWSEETQYF. The entire variable domain, with the rest obtained from reference TRBV5-1 and TRBJ2-5, is as follows: KAGVTQTPRYLIKTRGQQVTLSCSPISGHRSVSWYQQTPGQGLQFLFEYFSETQRNKGNFPGRFSGRQFSNSRSEMNVSTLELGDSALYLCASSLEWSEETQYFGPGTRLLVL.

V usage is TRBV14 and J usage is TRBJ2-1; maybe TRBD2 (5 bases). The CDR3 consists of 15 residues. V lost 8 bases to trimming and J lost 0 bases, with 14 bases between them. CDR1 is SGHDN and CDR2 is FVKESK in the germline V gene. Here the CDR3 DNA reads TGTGCCAGCGGACTGGGTCAAAGCTCCTACAATGAGCAGTTCTTC. Translating gives CASGLGQSSYNEQFF.

This chain links TRBV23-1 with TRBJ2-5; weak D call: TRBD1 (6 bases). TRBV23-1 is an open reading frame whose function is uncertain. The CDR3 has 16 residues. Deletions cut 1 base from V and 5 bases from J, with 17 bases between. CDR3 bases: TGCGCCAGCAGTCAATACAGAACAGGGTTGGGGGAGACCCAGTACTTC. This encodes CASSQYRTGLGETQYF.

The chain uses TRBV7-9 and TRBJ1-3, with D possibly TRBD1 on 5 matching bases. CDR3 length: 15 amino acids. The V gene lost 3 bases and the J gene lost 3 bases, with 12 bases spanning the gap. CDR1 is SEHNR, CDR2 FQNEAQ, per germline (reference sequence). CDR3 protein: CASSFGGTFGNTIYF. CDR3 sequence (DNA): TGTGCCAGCAGCTTCGGCGGGACTTTTGGAAACACCATATATTTT. Looking up the rest from reference TRBV7-9 and TRBJ1-3 gives the full variable domain: DTGVSQNPRHKITKRGQNVTFRCDPISEHNRLYWYRQTLGQGPEFLTYFQNEAQLEKSRLLSDRFSAERPKGSFSTLEIQRTEQGDSAMYLCASSFGGTFGNTIYFGEGSWLTVV.

This sequence joins TRBV29-1 and TRBJ2-1; D perhaps matches TRBD2 (5 bases). Germline lookup yields CDR1 SQVTM and CDR2 ANQGSEA. The CDR3 runs 12 residues. Trimming shortened V by 5 bases and J by 7 bases, and 12 bases separated the two germline ends. CDR3 sequence (DNA): TGCAGCGTTCCCGACTACAGTAATGAGCAGTTCTTC. Its translation: CSVPDYSNEQFF.

The chain carries TRBV19 and TRBJ1-5; no reliable D call. Germline CDR1 and CDR2: LNHDA and SQIVND (reference sequence). V lost 2 bases to trimming and J lost 1 base, with 12 bases between them. The CDR3 length is 16 residues. Here the CDR3 DNA reads TGTGCCAGTAGTATAATGAGGGTTCTGAGCAATCAGCCCCAGCATTTT. It yields the protein CASSIMRVLSNQPQHF.

A word on this clone: The junction departs from germline at one end; a sequencing error may be responsible. V is TRBV6-5 and J is TRBJ2-6, with 7 bases fitting TRBD1. This CDR3 has 15 residues. Per germline, CDR1 MNHEY and CDR2 SVGAGI. The CDR3 DNA reads TGTGCCAGCAGCCTAGACAGGGACAGAGCCAACGGCCTGACTTTC. It specifies CASSLDRDRANGLTF.

In this sample, this clone turned up a few times. V and J are TRBV5-1 and TRBJ2-2; TRBD2 aligns across 15 bases. Germline V lookup: CDR1 SGHRS, CDR2 YFSETQ. After removal of 3 bases from V and 4 bases from J, the junction contained 7 bases not matched to a gene. This CDR3 is built from 18 residues. This chain's CDR3 is CASSWGLAGGLATGELFF. CDR3 coding DNA: TGCGCCAGCAGCTGGGGACTAGCGGGAGGTCTGGCCACCGGGGAGCTGTTTTTT.

In nucleotides, the CDR3 is TGCGCCAGCAGCCCCCAAACAGATACGCAGTATTTT. Protein: CASSPQTDTQYF. V and J are TRBV4-1 and TRBJ2-3; no definite D call. Germline V gives CDR1 MGHRA, CDR2 YSYEKL. Trimming took 4 bases from V and 3 from J, leaving 5 bases between them. The CDR3 runs to 12 residues.

The J gene is TRBJ1-1, the V gene TRBV28, with 8 bases that match TRBD1. The CDR3 extends over 12 amino acids. V was clipped by 8 bases and J by 7 bases; unmatched bases: 6. Germline V gene sequence: CDR1 MDHEN, CDR2 SYDVKM. The CDR3 spells CASSTGAVEAFF. The CDR3 region has the DNA TGTGCCAGCTCGACAGGGGCGGTTGAAGCTTTCTTT.

The chain couples TRBV15 to TRBJ2-1, with D perhaps TRBD1 (6 bases). Deletions cut 0 bases from V and 2 bases from J, with 8 bases between. This CDR3 is 15 amino acids long. Germline assignment: CDR1 LNHNV and CDR2 YYDKDF (reference sequence). CDR3 coding DNA: TGTGCCACCAGCAGAGAACAGGGCCCCTACAATGAGCAGTTCTTC. This codes for CATSREQGPYNEQFF.

The chain uses TRBV28 and TRBJ2-5; TRBD2 aligns across 11 bases. This CDR3 contains 16 residues. Trimming at V came to 7 bases and at J to 1 base, leaving 8 bases not matched to a gene. Germline loops: CDR1 MDHEN, CDR2 SYDVKM. The CDR3 loop reads CASTNPGLAVQETQYF. The CDR3 DNA sequence: TGTGCCAGCACCAATCCGGGACTAGCGGTCCAAGAGACCCAGTACTTC.

The V call is TRBV28, the J call TRBJ2-3; D perhaps matches TRBD2 (6 bases). Germline CDR1 MDHEN, CDR2 SYDVKM. The ends were cut back, 1 base at V and 5 bases at J, with 19 bases in the middle. CDR3 size: 17 residues. The CDR3 reads CASSLFRTGLGGDTQYF. The CDR3 region has the DNA TGTGCCAGCAGTTTATTCCGGACTGGATTGGGAGGAGATACGCAGTATTTT.

V and J are TRBV15 and TRBJ1-3, with 8 bases that match TRBD1. V was pared by 3 bases and J by 0 bases, with 4 bases of the junction left unmatched. CDR3 length: 16 residues. CDR1 LNHNV and CDR2 YYDKDF come from the germline V gene (reference sequence). CDR3 sequence: CATSRGTGLSGNTIYF. DNA for the CDR3: TGTGCCACCAGCAGGGGGACAGGCCTCTCTGGAAACACCATATATTTT. The whole variable domain, filled in from reference TRBV15 and TRBJ1-3, reads DAMVIQNPRYQVTQFGKPVTLSCSQTLNHNVMYWYQQKSSQAPKLLFHYYDKDFNNEADTPDNFQSRRPNTSFCFLDIRSPGLGDTAMYLCATSRGTGLSGNTIYFGEGSWLTVV.

This clone was found once. This chain joins TRBV1 and TRBJ2-5; the D call in the table, TRBD1, was not verified against the DNA. TRBV1 is an annotated pseudogene. This CDR3 has 18 residues. CDR3: CTSSQEWTGAPAQETQYF. The CDR3 coding sequence is TGCACCAGCAGCCAAGAGTGGACAGGGGCTCCGGCGCAAGAGACCCAGTACTTC.

This clone was counted a single time. The rearrangement uses TRBV6-5 and TRBJ2-7; 8 nucleotides match TRBD2. CDR3 size: 13 residues. CDR1 and CDR2 from the germline V gene are MNHEY and SVGAGI. The V and J ends lost 6 bases and 6 bases, in that order; junction bases with no gene match: 7. Here the CDR3 reads CASSREGRGEQYF. Here the CDR3 DNA reads TGTGCCAGCAGCCGGGAGGGTCGGGGCGAGCAGTACTTC.

The rearrangement links TRBV28 to TRBJ1-1, with D possibly matching TRBD1 (5 bases). The V and J ends lost 3 bases and 3 bases respectively, with 11 bases between them. Looked up from germline, CDR1 is MDHEN and CDR2 is SYDVKM. The CDR3 is made up of 14 amino acids. The CDR3 loop is CASSLRDSYTEAFF. CDR3 DNA sequence: TGTGCCAGCAGTTTGCGCGACAGTTACACTGAAGCTTTCTTT.